The next 18 T cell receptor beta chains were all read from a single sample in a study of cytomegalovirus exposure and HLA in healthy donors (dated by TCRdb to about 2017). Libraries were built with the immunoSEQ multiplex PCR assay. The multiplex PCR relied on a mix of 60 forward primers for TCR Vbeta segments and 13 reverse primers for TCR Jbeta segments. In its TCRdb copy, this immuneACCESS table keeps in-frame sequences only and misses some clones. Where compared with another copy, unresolved V genes explain less than half of these, and the others have no known cause. This sample holds 200,000 or so clones; about four fifths were observed only once. The ten largest clones capture 0.098% of the sample. Source material: PBMCs. These receptors all come from a boy between 2 and 10 years old in good health and CMV-seronegative.

The chain links TRBV4-1 to TRBJ2-3; 10 bases are a match to TRBD2. The CDR3 extends over 15 amino acids. V lost 4 bases and J lost 3; bases outside the gene matches: 4. Germline CDR1 reads MGHRA; CDR2 reads YSYEKL. This CDR3 reads CASSLTGLATDTQYF. The CDR3 nucleotides are TGCGCCAGCAGCCTTACGGGACTAGCGACAGATACGCAGTATTTT.

This clone was counted a single time. V gene TRBV29-1 combines with J gene TRBJ2-5; D is unclear. CDR3 length: 10 amino acids. Per the germline V gene, CDR1 is SQVTM and CDR2 is ANQGSEA. Trimming left V 8 bases short and J 5 bases short, with 9 bases between. The CDR3 nucleotides are TGCAGCTCCTTACAGGAGACCCAGTACTTC. Protein sequence: CSSLQETQYF.

The chain links TRBV4-2 to TRBJ1-2, with D uncertain. The CDR3 extends over 13 amino acids. Germline CDR1 and CDR2: LGHNA and YNFKEQ. Deletions cut 1 base from V and 8 bases from J, with 11 bases between. CDR3 in amino acids: CASSQVKLEGYTF. The CDR3 nucleotides read TGTGCCAGCAGCCAAGTTAAGCTCGAAGGCTACACCTTC.

The gene calls are TRBV10-2 and TRBJ2-7; D possibly corresponds to TRBD1 (6 bases). CDR1 is WSHSY, CDR2 SAAADI, per germline. V gave up 0 bases and J gave up 3 bases, with 12 bases separating them. The CDR3 has 15 amino acids. CDR3 residues: CASSESISRGYEQYF. CDR3 sequence (DNA): TGCGCCAGCAGTGAGTCGATCAGCAGGGGCTACGAGCAGTACTTC.

This chain uses TRBV5-4 with TRBJ1-4; TRBD1 matches 7 bases. J lost 8 bases, V lost 1 base, and 5 bases had no gene match. This CDR3 has 14 residues. Germline V gene data show CDR1 as SGHNT and CDR2 as YYREEE (reference sequence). CDR3 sequence: CASSLSPGGEKLFF. The CDR3, as DNA: TGTGCCAGCAGCTTGTCGCCAGGGGGGGAAAAACTGTTTTTT.

The V gene is TRBV6-5, the J gene TRBJ2-7; the D gene is possibly TRBD2 (7 bases). The CDR3 runs to 16 residues. CDR1 is MNHEY, CDR2 SVGAGI, per germline. Trimming shortened V by 0 bases and J by 0 bases, and 12 bases separated the two germline ends. The CDR3 reads CASSYSRGGSSYEQYF. CDR3 bases: TGTGCCAGCAGTTACTCCAGGGGCGGGAGCTCCTACGAGCAGTACTTC.

This chain connects TRBV11-3 to TRBJ2-5, with TRBD1 matching 9 bases. Looked up from germline, CDR1 is SGHNT and CDR2 is YENEEA. This CDR3 has 17 residues. V lost 0 bases to trimming and J lost 2 bases; unmatched junction nucleotides: 7. The CDR3 DNA sequence: TGTGCCAGCAGCTTAGATCCCGGACAGGGGATGCAAGAGACCCAGTACTTC. It specifies CASSLDPGQGMQETQYF.

The V call is TRBV7-2, the J call TRBJ2-7, with 7 bases matching TRBD2. Per germline, CDR1 SGHTA and CDR2 FQGNSA. J gave up 0 bases and V 2 bases, and 4 bases lay outside the gene matches. The CDR3 totals 15 residues. The CDR3 here is CASSLTGTTSYEQYF. CDR3 bases: TGTGCCAGCAGCTTAACCGGGACTACCTCCTACGAGCAGTACTTC. Filled out from reference TRBV7-2 and TRBJ2-7, the complete variable domain reads GAGVSQSPSNKVTEKGKDVELRCDPISGHTALYWYRQSLGQGLEFLIYFQGNSAPDKSGLPSDRFSAERTGGSVSTLTIQRTQQEDSAVYLCASSLTGTTSYEQYFGPGTRLTVT.

This sequence joins TRBV18 and TRBJ2-3; D is undetermined. Between the trimmed V and J ends, which lost 2 bases and 3 bases, there was a span of 12 bases. CDR1 is KGHSH, CDR2 LQKENI, per germline. There are 15 residues in the CDR3. The CDR3 region is CASSPGLSRTDTQYF. In DNA, the CDR3 is TGTGCCAGCTCACCAGGGCTCAGTAGGACAGATACGCAGTATTTT.

A remark on this clone: A junction end diverges from the germline sequence, so it may reflect a read error. The gene calls are TRBV7-2 and TRBJ2-1; a possible D gene is TRBD2 (6 bases). The length of the CDR3 is 13 residues. The germline CDR1 and CDR2 sequences are SGHTA and FQGNSA. The DNA of the CDR3 is TGTGCCAGCAGCGACGGAACTGGGCGGGGTAGAATCTTC. Its protein product is CASSDGTGRGRIF.

The chain is built from TRBV5-6 and TRBJ2-7; D gene ambiguous. The germline V gene encodes CDR1 SGHDT and CDR2 YYEEEE. Trimming removed 4 bases at V and 2 bases at J, with 7 bases between. This CDR3 spans 12 amino acids. CDR3 amino acids: CASSLRPYEQYF. CDR3 nucleotides: TGTGCCAGCAGCCTCCGTCCCTACGAGCAGTACTTC.

The chain has TRBV10-3 and TRBJ2-2; 8 bases are a match to TRBD1. The CDR3 consists of 15 residues. The V gene's germline CDR1 is ENHRY and CDR2 SYGVKD. With 2 bases clipped from V and 5 bases from J, the junction kept 4 bases outside the gene matches. The CDR3 coding sequence is TGTGCCATCAGTGAGGGACAGGGTGGAACCGGGGAGCTGTTTTTT. The encoded protein is CAISEGQGGTGELFF.

V gene TRBV7-2 combines with J gene TRBJ1-2, with TRBD1 matching 7 bases. V gave up 3 bases and J gave up 6 bases; unmatched junction bases: 7. The CDR3 spans 14 residues. From germline, CDR1 is SGHTA and CDR2 FQGNSA. CDR3 nucleotide sequence: TGTGCCAGCAGCTTTTCGACAGGGAGCCATGGCTACACCTTC. Translating gives CASSFSTGSHGYTF.

This clone was detected a few times. The genes are TRBV9 and TRBJ2-7; the match to TRBD1 covers 7 bases. CDR3 size: 14 residues. The V segment lost 4 bases and the J segment 0 bases; nucleotides outside the gene matches: 4. CDR1 and CDR2 (germline): SGDLS, YYNGEE. This CDR3 reads CASSPRDSSYEQYF. In DNA, the CDR3 is TGTGCCAGCAGCCCCCGGGACAGCTCCTACGAGCAGTACTTC.

The chain combines TRBV4-3 with TRBJ2-1, with 7 bases that match TRBD2. This CDR3 contains 13 residues. CDR1 and CDR2 from the germline V gene are LGHNA and YSLEER. After removal of 0 bases from V and 10 bases from J, the junction contained 3 bases not matched to a gene. The CDR3: CASSQDPRGEQFF. CDR3 nucleotides: TGCGCCAGCAGCCAAGACCCGCGGGGGGAGCAGTTCTTC.

This clone has a handful of counts. The chain has TRBV10-3 and TRBJ1-2, with D perhaps TRBD1 (5 bases). Looked up from germline, CDR1 is ENHRY and CDR2 is SYGVKD. The CDR3 totals 13 residues. Trimming removed 3 bases from V and 7 bases from J, with 12 bases in between. The CDR3 region has the DNA TGTGCCATCAGTGATTTGGGGGGTTTTGGCTACACCTTC. This gives the protein CAISDLGGFGYTF.

The V gene is TRBV4-1, the J gene TRBJ1-2; 8 bases fit TRBD1. With 3 bases clipped from V and 7 bases from J, the junction kept 7 bases outside the gene matches. The CDR3 is made up of 14 amino acids. Germline values: CDR1 MGHRA, CDR2 YSYEKL. In DNA form, the CDR3 reads TGCGCCAGCAGCCAGAGGACAGGGTATGTTGGCTACACCTTC. Translation: CASSQRTGYVGYTF.

This clone appeared a few times. The chain combines TRBV27 with TRBJ2-7; D might be TRBD1 (5 bases). The V gene lost 2 bases and the J gene lost 0 bases, with 11 bases spanning the gap. Germline V CDR1 and CDR2: MNHEY, SMNVEV (reference sequence). The CDR3 totals 15 residues. The CDR3 DNA reads TGTGCCAGCAGTTTAAGGGGCGGCCACTCCTACGAGCAGTACTTC. Its translation is CASSLRGGHSYEQYF.